This T cell receptor (beta chain) derives from a study of CD8+ T cells in alopecia areata. The study's findings and limits: More clonal than normal scalp was lesional scalp, particularly alopecia totalis/universalis. TCRs were shared less clearly across patients than in mice, possibly for HLA-related reasons. Administration of tofacitinib significantly diminished scalp clonality and expanded CD8+ clones within the top 100.

The treatment denotes: oral pan-JAK inhibitor, 5-10 mg twice daily. CDR1 is SGDLS, CDR2 YYNGEE, per germline. Trimming took 5 bases from V and 5 from J, leaving 11 bases between them. The CDR3 consists of 13 residues. Sequencing used cDNA as its template, made by extracting RNA and reverse transcribing it. Profiled with immunoSEQ multiplex PCR; TCRdb holds only in-frame clones, not every one. Altogether around 270,000 clones are present, 58% being singletons, with the ten largest covering about 1.7%. This clone was seen more than once but under ten times. Its antigen is not known. The clonotype was recovered from a human donor with alopecia areata. Sample: CD4+ T cells sorted from blood, taken at week 24, from a patient treated with tofacitinib. The chain employs TRBV9 and TRBJ1-5; D perhaps matches TRBD1 (5 bases). CDR3 loop: CASSRGVDQPQHF. Written as DNA, the CDR3 is TGTGCCAGCAGTCGGGGGGTAGATCAGCCCCAGCATTTT.